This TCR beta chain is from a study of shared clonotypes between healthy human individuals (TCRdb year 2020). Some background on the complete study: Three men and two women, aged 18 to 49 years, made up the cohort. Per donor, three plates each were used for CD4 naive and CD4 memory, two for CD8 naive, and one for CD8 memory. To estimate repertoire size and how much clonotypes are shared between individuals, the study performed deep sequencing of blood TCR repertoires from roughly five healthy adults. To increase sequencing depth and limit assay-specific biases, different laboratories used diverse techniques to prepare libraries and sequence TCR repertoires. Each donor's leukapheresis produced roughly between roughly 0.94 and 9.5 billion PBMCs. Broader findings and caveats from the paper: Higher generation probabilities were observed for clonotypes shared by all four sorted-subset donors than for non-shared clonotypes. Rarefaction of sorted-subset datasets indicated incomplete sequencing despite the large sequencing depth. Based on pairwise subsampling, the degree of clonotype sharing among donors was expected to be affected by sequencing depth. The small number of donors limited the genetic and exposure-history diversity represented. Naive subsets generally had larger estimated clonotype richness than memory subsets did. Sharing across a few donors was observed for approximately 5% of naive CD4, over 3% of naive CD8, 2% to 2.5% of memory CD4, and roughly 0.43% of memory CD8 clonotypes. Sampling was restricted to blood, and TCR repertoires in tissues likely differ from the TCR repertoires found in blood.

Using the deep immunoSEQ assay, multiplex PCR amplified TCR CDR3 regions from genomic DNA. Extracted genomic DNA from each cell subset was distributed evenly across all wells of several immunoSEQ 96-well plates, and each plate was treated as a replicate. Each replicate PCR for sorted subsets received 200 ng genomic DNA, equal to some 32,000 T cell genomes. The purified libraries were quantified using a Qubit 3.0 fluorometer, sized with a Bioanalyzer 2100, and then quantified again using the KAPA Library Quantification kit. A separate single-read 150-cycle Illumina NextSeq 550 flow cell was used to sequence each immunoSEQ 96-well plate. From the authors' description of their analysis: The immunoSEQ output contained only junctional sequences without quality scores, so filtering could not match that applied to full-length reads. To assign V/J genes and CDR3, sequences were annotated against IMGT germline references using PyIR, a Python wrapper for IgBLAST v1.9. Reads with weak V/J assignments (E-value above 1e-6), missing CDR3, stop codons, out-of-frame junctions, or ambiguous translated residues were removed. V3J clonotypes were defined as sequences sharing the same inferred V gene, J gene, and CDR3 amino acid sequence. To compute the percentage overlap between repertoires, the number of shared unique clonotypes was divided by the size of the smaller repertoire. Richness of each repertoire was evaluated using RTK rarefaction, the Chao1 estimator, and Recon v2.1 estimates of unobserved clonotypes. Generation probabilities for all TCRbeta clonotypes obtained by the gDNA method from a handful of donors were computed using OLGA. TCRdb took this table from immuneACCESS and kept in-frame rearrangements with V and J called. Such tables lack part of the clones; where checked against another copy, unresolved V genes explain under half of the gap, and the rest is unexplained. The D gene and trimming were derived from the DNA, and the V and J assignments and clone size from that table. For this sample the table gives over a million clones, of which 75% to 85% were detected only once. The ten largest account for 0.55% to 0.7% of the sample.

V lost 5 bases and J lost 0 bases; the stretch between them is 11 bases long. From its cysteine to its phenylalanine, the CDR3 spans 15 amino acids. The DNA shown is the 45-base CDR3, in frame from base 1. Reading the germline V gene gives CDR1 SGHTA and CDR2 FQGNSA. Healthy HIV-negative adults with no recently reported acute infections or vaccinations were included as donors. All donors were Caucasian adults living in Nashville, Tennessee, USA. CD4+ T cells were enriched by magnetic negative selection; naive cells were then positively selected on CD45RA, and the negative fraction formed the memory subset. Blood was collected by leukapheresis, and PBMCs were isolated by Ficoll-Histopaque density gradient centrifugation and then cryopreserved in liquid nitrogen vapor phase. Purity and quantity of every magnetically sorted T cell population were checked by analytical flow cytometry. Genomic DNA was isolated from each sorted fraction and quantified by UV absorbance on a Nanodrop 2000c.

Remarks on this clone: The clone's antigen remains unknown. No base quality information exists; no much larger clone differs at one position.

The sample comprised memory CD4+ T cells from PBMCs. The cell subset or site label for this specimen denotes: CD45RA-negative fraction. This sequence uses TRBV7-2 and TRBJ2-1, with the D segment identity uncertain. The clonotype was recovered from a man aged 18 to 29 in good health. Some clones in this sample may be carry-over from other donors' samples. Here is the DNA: TGTGCCAGCAGCCTCTTCGCCTCCTCCTACAATGAGCAGTTCTTC. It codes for CASSLFASSYNEQFF.